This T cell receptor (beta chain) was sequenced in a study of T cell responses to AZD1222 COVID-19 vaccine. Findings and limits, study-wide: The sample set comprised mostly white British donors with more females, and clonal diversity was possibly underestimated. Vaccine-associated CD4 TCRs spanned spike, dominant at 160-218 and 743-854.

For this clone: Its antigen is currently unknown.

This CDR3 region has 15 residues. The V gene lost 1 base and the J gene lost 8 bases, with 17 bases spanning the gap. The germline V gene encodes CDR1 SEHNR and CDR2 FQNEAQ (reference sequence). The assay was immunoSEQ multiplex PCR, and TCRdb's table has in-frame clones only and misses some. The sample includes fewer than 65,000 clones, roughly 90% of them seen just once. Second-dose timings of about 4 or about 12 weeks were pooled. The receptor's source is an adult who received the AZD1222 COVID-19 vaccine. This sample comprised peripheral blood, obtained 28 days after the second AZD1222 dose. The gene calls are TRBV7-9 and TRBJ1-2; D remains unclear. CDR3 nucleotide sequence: TGTGCCAGCAGCTTAGGGTCCAGGACCTCCAGCGGCTACACCTTC. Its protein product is CASSLGSRTSSGYTF.